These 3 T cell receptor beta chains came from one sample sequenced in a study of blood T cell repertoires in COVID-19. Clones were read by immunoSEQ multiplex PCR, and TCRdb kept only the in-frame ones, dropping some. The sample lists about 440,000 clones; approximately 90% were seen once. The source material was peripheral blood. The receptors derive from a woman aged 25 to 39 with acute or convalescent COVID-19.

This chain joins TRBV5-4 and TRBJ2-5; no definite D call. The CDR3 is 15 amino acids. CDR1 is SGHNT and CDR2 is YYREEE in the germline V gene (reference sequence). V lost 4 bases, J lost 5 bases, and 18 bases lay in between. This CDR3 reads CASSHDKVGGETQYF. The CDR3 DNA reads TGTGCCAGCAGCCACGACAAGGTCGGTGGGGAGACCCAGTACTTC.

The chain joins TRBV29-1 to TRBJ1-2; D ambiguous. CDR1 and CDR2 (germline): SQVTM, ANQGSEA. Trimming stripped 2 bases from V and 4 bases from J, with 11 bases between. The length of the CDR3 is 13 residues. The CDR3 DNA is TGCAGCGTTGAAAGCGGAGCTGTCTATGGCTACACCTTC. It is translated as CSVESGAVYGYTF.

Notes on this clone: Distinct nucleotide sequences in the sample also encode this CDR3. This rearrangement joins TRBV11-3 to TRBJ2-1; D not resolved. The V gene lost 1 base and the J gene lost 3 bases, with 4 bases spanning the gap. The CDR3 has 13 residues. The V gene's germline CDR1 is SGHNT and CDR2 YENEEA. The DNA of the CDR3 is TGTGCCAGCAGCTTAGGAGGCTACAATGAGCAGTTCTTC. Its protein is CASSLGGYNEQFF.